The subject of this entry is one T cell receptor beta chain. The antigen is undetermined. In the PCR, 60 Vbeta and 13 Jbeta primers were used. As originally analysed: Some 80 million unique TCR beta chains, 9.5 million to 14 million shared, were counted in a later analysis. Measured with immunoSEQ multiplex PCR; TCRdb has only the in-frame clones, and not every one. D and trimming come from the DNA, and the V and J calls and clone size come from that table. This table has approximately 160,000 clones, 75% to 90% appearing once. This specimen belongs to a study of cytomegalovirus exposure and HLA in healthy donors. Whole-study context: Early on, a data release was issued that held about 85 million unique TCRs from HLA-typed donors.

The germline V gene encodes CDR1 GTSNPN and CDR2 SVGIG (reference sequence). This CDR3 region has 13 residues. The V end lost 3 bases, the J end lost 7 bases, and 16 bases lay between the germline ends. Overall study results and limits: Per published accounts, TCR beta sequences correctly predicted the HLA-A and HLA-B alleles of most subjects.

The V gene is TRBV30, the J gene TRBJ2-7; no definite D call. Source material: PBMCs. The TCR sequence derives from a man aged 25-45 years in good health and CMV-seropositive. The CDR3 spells CAWSEHRTGEQYF. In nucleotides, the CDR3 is TGTGCCTGGAGCGAGCACCGTACGGGTGAGCAGTACTTC. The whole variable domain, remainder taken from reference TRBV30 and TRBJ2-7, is SQTIHQWPATLVQPVGSPLSLECTVEGTSNPNLYWYRQAAGRGLQLLFYSVGIGQISSEVPQNLSASRPQDRQFILSSKKLLLSDSGFYLCAWSEHRTGEQYFGPGTRLTVT.